This passage covers 6 T cell receptor beta chains from one sample sequenced in a study of T cell changes during pregnancy in multiple sclerosis. Data came from immunoSEQ multiplex PCR; TCRdb stores just in-frame clones and leaves some out. The data contain about 92,000 clones, roughly 93% of them seen just once; the ten biggest clones take up 2% to 2.5%. This sample comprised peripheral blood, obtained in the third trimester of pregnancy. The receptors come from a female donor with multiple sclerosis, enrolled in a pregnancy study.

The chain recombines TRBV28 with TRBJ1-2; 7 positions match TRBD1. CDR3 length equals 14 residues. Germline-derived CDR1 and CDR2 are MDHEN and SYDVKM. Trimming cost V 6 bases and J 4 bases; bases outside gene matches: 8. The CDR3 spells CASRSGQRFYGYTF. In DNA form, the CDR3 reads TGTGCCAGCAGGTCGGGACAGCGATTCTATGGCTACACCTTC.

The V call is TRBV6-5, the J call TRBJ1-2; a weak D match, TRBD1 (6 bases). Germline CDR1 is MNHEY and CDR2 is SVGAGI. Trimming pared 2 bases from V and 7 bases from J, leaving 17 bases between. This CDR3 spans 15 amino acids. CDR3 bases: TGTGCCAGCAGTTACCGTCGACAGGTACAAACTGGCTACACCTTC. This gives the protein CASSYRRQVQTGYTF.

The V and J genes are TRBV6-9 and TRBJ2-7; D ambiguous. The germline V gene encodes CDR1 MNHGY and CDR2 SVAAGI. Deletions cut 11 bases from V and 4 bases from J, with 15 bases between. The CDR3 is made up of 12 amino acids. CDR3 protein: CAGAPGRYEQYF. The CDR3 bases are TGTGCCGGTGCCCCCGGTAGATACGAGCAGTACTTC.

The V and J genes are TRBV5-1 and TRBJ2-2; the match to TRBD2 covers 12 bases. From germline, CDR1 is SGHRS and CDR2 YFSETQ. CDR3 length equals 18 residues. J was trimmed by 4 bases and V by 0 bases; bases with no gene match: 7. CDR3 protein: CASSLAMASGRATGELFF. The CDR3 DNA follows: TGCGCCAGCAGCTTGGCCATGGCTAGCGGGAGGGCCACCGGGGAGCTGTTTTTT.

The chain has TRBV7-9 and TRBJ2-1; 8 bases agree with TRBD2. From germline, CDR1 is SEHNR and CDR2 FQNEAQ (reference sequence). The V and J ends lost 6 bases and 8 bases, in that order; junction bases with no gene match: 15. The CDR3 covers 16 residues. The DNA for the CDR3 is TGTGCCAGCAGTTATGCGCGGGGGGCGAATCCCCATGAGCAGTTCTTC. It specifies CASSYARGANPHEQFF. The entire variable domain, with the rest obtained from reference TRBV7-9 and TRBJ2-1, is as follows: DTGVSQNPRHKITKRGQNVTFRCDPISEHNRLYWYRQTLGQGPEFLTYFQNEAQLEKSRLLSDRFSAERPKGSFSTLEIQRTEQGDSAMYLCASSYARGANPHEQFFGPGTRLTVL.

J is TRBJ2-5 and V is TRBV28; 8 bases are shared with TRBD1. This CDR3 is built from 14 residues. V lost 5 bases, J lost 3 bases, and 5 bases stayed unmatched. Germline CDR1 and CDR2: MDHEN and SYDVKM. CDR3 sequence reads: CASSPLDREETQYF. In DNA form, the CDR3 reads TGTGCCAGCAGTCCCTTGGACAGGGAAGAGACCCAGTACTTC.